The table lists the clone carrying this T cell receptor beta chain with a few counts. Its antigen is currently unknown. This sample was included in a study of T cells in Graves' hyperthyroidism and ophthalmopathy. Amplification of TCR beta CDR3 regions was performed using RNA transcripts as template. The study used the HTBI primer set for a first-round RT-PCR of the TCR CDR3. TCRdb reprocessed the multiplex PCR reads via MiXCR and lists one record per CDR3 protein. The data hold fewer than 750,000 distinct CDR3 sequences, with roughly 46% observed a single time. Study outcomes and limitations: Within blood appeared most thyroid clonotypes that had expanded above 0.001. Prediction of ophthalmopathy progression came a median 6.5 months pre-onset.

Germline values: CDR1 SGHTA, CDR2 FQGNSA. The germline V and J ends were trimmed by 3 bases and 6 bases, with 4 bases remaining between them. This CDR3 has 11 residues. The source material was peripheral blood or thyroid tissue (not recorded which). The chain links TRBV7-2 to TRBJ2-3, with D hard to call. The clonotype was recovered from a woman between 18 and 30 years old with Graves' hyperthyroidism. The CDR3 DNA sequence: TGTGCCAGCAGCTTTCTTGATACGCAGTATTTT. It translates to CASSFLDTQYF.